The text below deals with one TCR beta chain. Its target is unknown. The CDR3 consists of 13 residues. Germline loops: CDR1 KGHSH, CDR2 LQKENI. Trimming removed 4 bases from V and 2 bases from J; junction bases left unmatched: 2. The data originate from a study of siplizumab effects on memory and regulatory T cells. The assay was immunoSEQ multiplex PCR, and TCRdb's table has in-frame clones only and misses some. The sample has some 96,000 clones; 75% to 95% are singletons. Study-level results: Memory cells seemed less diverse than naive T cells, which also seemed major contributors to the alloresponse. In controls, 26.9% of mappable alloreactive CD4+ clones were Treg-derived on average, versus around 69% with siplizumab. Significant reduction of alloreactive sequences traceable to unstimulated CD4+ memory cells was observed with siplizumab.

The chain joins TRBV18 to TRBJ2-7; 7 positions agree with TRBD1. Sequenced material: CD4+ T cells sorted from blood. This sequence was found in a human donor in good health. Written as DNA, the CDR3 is TGTGCCAGCTCACAGGGACAGACCTACGAGCAGTACTTC. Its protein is CASSQGQTYEQYF. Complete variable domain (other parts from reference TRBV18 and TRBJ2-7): NAGVMQNPRHLVRRRGQEARLRCSPMKGHSHVYWYRQLPEEGLKFMVYLQKENIIDESGMPKERFSAEFPKEGPSILRIQQVVRGDSAAYFCASSQGQTYEQYFGPGTRLTVT.